This T cell receptor (beta chain) derives from a study of shared clonotypes between healthy human individuals. A word on this clone: Its cognate antigen is unknown.

Trimming removed 0 bases at V and 5 bases at J, with 4 bases between. CDR1 and CDR2 from the germline V gene are SGHAT and FQDESV (reference sequence). The CDR3 loop spans 13 amino acids. TCRdb's table, derived via immunoSEQ multiplex PCR, lists solely in-frame clones and lacks some. Of around 1.6 million clones listed, 95% to 99% are singletons. General observations from the study: It was the non-shared clonotypes that had lower generation probabilities than clonotypes shared by all four donors.

The chain combines TRBV11-1 with TRBJ2-2, with D uncertain. The sequence was collected from a man aged 25 to 40 in good health. Sequenced sample: naive CD4+ T cells sorted from blood. Noted subset: CD45RA+ positively selected. The CDR3 DNA reads TGTGCCAGCAGCTTAGCGCCTACCGGGGAGCTGTTTTTT. Protein: CASSLAPTGELFF. Together with reference TRBV11-1 and TRBJ2-2, the CDR3 gives the full variable domain: EAEVAQSPRYKITEKSQAVAFWCDPISGHATLYWYRQILGQGPELLVQFQDESVVDDSQLPKDRFSAERLKGVDSTLKIQPAELGDSAMYLCASSLAPTGELFFGEGSRLTVL.